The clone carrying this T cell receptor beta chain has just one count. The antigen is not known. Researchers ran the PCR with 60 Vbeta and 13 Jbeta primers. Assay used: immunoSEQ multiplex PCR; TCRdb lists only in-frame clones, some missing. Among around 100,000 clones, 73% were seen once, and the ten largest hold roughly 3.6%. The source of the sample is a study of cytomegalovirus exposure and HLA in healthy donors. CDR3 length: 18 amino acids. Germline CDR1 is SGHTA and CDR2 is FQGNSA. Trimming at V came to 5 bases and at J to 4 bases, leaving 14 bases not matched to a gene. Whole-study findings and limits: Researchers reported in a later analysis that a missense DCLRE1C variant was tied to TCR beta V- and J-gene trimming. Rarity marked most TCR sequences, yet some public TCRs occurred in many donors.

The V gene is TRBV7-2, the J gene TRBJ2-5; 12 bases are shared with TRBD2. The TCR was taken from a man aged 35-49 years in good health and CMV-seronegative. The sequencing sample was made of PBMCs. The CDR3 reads CASSLPRGLAGSAETQYF. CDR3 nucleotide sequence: TGTGCCAGCAGCCTGCCACGCGGACTAGCGGGGAGCGCAGAGACCCAGTACTTC.